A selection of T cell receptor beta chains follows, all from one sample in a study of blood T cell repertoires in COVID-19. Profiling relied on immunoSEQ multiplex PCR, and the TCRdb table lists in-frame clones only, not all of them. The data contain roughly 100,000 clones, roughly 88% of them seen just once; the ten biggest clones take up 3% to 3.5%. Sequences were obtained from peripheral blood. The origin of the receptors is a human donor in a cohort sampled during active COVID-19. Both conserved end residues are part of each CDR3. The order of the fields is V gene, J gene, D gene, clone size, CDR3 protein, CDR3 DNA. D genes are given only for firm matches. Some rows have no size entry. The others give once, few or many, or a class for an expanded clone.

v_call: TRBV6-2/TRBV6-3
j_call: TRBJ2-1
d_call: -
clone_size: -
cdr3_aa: CASSPTRVDEQFF
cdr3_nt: TGTGCCAGCAGCCCGACGAGGGTAGATGAGCAGTTCTTC

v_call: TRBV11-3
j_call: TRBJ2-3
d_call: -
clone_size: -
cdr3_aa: CASSNHEAGREDTQYF
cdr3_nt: TGTGCCAGCAGCAATCATGAAGCGGGCAGGGAAGATACGCAGTATTTT

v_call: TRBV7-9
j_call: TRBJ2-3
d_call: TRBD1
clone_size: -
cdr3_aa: CASSRTGDTQYF
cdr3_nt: TGTGCCAGCAGTCGGACAGGGGATACGCAGTATTTT

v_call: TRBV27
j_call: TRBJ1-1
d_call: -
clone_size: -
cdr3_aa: CASSLGKNTEAFF
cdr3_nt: TGTGCCAGCAGTTTAGGCAAAAACACTGAAGCTTTCTTT

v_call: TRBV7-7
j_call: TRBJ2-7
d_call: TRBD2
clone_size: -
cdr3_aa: CASSPGLGAYEQYF
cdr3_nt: TGTGCTAGCAGCCCGGGACTAGGGGCCTACGAGCAGTACTTC

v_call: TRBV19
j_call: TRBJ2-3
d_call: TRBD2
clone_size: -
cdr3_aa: CASRTGGADTQYF
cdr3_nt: TGTGCCAGTCGGACGGGGGGGGCAGATACGCAGTATTTT

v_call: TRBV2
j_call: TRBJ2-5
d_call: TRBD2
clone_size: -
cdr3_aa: CASSEILAGGGWETQYF
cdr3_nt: TGTGCCAGCAGTGAAATCCTAGCGGGTGGAGGTTGGGAGACCCAGTACTTC

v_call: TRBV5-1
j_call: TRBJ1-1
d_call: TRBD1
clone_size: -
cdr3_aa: CASSPRDRGSKTEAFF
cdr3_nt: TGCGCCAGCAGCCCCCGGGACAGGGGGTCCAAGACCGAAGCTTTCTTT

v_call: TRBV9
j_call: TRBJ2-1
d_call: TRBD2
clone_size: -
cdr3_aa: CASSPPGLAGYNEQFF
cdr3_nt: TGTGCCAGCAGCCCACCCGGACTAGCGGGATATAATGAGCAGTTCTTC

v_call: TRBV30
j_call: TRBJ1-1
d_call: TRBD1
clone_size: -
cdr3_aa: CAWKGARGGEDWTEAFF
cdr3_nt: TGTGCCTGGAAGGGGGCCCGGGGGGGCGAGGATTGGACTGAAGCTTTCTTT

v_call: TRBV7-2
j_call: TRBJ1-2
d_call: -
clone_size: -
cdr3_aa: CASSLGTANYGYTF
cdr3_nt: TGTGCCAGCAGCTTAGGGACAGCTAACTATGGCTACACCTTC

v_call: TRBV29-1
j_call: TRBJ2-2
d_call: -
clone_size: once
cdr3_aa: CSVEAGNNVNTGELFF
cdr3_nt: TGCAGCGTTGAGGCAGGGAACAATGTAAACACCGGGGAGCTGTTTTTT

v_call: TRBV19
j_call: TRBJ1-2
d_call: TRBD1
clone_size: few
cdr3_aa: CASSAQGGWAPYGYTF
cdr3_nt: TGTGCCAGTAGTGCCCAAGGGGGCTGGGCCCCCTATGGCTACACCTTC

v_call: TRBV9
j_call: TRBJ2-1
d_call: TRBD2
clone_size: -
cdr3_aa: CASSVWAGGPDEQFF
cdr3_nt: TGTGCCAGCAGCGTCTGGGCGGGAGGGCCGGATGAGCAGTTCTTC

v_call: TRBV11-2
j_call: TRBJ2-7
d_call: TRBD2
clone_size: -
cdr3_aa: CASSLARLAGDYEQYF
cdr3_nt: TGTGCCAGCAGCTTAGCGAGACTAGCGGGGGACTACGAGCAGTACTTC

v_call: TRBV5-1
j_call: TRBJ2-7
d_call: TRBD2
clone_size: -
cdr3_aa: CASSPRLAGIYEQYF
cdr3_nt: TGCGCCAGCAGCCCTAGACTAGCGGGAATCTACGAGCAGTACTTC

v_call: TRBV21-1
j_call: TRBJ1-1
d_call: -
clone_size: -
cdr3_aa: CASIGQGKGSTEAFF
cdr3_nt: TGTGCCAGTATAGGACAGGGAAAGGGGAGCACTGAAGCTTTCTTT

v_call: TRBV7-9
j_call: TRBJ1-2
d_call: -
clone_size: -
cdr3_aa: CASSPDNFNYGYTF
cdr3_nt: TGTGCCAGCAGCCCGGACAATTTTAACTATGGCTACACCTTC

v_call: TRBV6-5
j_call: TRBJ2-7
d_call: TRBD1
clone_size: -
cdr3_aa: CASSSPGRGFYEQYF
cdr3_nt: TGTGCCAGCAGTTCCCCCGGCAGGGGGTTTTACGAGCAGTACTTC

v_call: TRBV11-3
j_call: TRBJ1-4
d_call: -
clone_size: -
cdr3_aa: CASSLRQPATNEKLFF
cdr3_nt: TGTGCCAGCAGCTTAAGACAGCCTGCAACTAATGAAAAACTGTTTTTT

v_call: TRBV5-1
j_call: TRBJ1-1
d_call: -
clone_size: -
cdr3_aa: CASSLGTTEGAFF
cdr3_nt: TGCGCCAGCAGCTTGGGTACTACCGAGGGAGCTTTCTTT

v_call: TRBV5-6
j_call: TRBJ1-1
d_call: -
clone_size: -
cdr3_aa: CASSYQTGNTEAFF
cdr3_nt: TGTGCCAGCAGCTACCAGACAGGCAACACTGAAGCTTTCTTT

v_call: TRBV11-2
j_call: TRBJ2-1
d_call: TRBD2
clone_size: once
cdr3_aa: CASRLIGTSGGFSYNEQFF
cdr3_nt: TGTGCCAGCAGGTTGATAGGGACTAGCGGGGGGTTCTCCTACAATGAGCAGTTCTTC

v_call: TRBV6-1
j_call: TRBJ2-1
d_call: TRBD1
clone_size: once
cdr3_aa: CASSDQTGGYNEQFF
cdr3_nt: TGTGCCAGCAGTGACCAGACAGGGGGCTACAATGAGCAGTTCTTC

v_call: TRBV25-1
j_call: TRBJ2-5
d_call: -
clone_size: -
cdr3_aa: CASSRQRWETQYF
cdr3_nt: TGTGCCAGCAGCCGACAGAGGTGGGAGACCCAGTACTTC

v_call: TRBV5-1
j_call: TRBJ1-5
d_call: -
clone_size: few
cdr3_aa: CASRYGTLSNQPQHF
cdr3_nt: TGCGCCAGCAGATACGGGACACTTAGCAATCAGCCCCAGCATTTT

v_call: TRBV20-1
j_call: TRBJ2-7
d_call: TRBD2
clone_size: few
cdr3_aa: CSASTVGQRGEQYF
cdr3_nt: TGCAGTGCTAGTACCGTGGGCCAGCGGGGCGAGCAGTACTTC

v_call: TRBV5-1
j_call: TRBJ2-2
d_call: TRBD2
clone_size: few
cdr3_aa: CASSASGTYTGELFF
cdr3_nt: TGCGCCAGCAGCGCTAGCGGGACCTACACCGGGGAGCTGTTTTTT

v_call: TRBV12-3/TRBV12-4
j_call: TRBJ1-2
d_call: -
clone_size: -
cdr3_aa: CASSLQRGYGYTF
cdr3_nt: TGTGCCAGCAGTTTGCAGAGAGGCTATGGCTACACCTTC

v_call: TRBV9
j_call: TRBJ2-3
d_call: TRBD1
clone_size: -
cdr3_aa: CASSLGQGAGDTQYF
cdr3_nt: TGTGCCAGCAGCCTCGGACAGGGGGCGGGAGATACGCAGTATTTT

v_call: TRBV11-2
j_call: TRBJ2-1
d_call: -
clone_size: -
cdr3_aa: CASSLDPGVGEQFF
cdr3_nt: TGTGCCAGCAGCTTAGATCCCGGAGTCGGTGAGCAGTTCTTC

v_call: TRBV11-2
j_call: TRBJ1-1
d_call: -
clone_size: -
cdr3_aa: CASSLDPGKLTEAFF
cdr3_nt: TGTGCCAGCAGCTTAGACCCAGGGAAACTAACTGAAGCTTTCTTT

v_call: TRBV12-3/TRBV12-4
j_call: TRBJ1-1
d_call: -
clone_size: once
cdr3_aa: CASGLGGSTEAFF
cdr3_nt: TGTGCCAGCGGGTTGGGGGGGAGCACTGAAGCTTTCTTT

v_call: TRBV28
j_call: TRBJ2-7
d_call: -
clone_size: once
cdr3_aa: CASSLMTGRYEQYF
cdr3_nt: TGTGCCAGCAGTTTAATGACAGGGAGGTACGAGCAGTACTTC

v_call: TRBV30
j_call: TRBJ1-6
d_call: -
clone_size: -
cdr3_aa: CAWDPGTKFYNSPLHF
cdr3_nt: TGTGCCTGGGACCCCGGGACAAAGTTTTATAATTCACCCCTCCACTTT

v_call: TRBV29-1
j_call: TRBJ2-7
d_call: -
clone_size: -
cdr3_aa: CSVEADQSAQYF
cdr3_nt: TGCAGCGTTGAGGCGGATCAATCGGCGCAGTACTTC

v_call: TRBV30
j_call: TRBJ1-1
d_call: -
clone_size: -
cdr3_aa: CAWRAAGFMNTEAFF
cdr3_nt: TGTGCCTGGAGGGCCGCCGGGTTCATGAACACTGAAGCTTTCTTT

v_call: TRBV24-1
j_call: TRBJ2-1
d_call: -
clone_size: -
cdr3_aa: CATSGGDNEQFF
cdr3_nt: TGTGCCACCAGCGGCGGGGACAATGAGCAGTTCTTC

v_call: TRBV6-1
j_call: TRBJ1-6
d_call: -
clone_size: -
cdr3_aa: CASSEQGSNSPLHF
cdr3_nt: TGTGCCAGCAGTGAACAGGGGTCAAATTCACCCCTCCACTTT

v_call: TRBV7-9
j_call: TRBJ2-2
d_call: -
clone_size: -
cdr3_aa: CAATPITGELFF
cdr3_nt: TGTGCAGCAACCCCCATCACCGGGGAGCTGTTTTTT

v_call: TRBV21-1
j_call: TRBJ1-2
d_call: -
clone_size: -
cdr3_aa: CASSKDEKISNYGYTF
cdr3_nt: TGTGCCAGCAGCAAAGATGAGAAGATCTCGAACTATGGCTACACCTTC

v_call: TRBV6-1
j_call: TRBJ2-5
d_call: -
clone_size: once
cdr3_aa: CASSELAAQGGTQYF
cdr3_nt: TGTGCCAGCAGTGAATTGGCAGCCCAGGGTGGGACCCAGTACTTC

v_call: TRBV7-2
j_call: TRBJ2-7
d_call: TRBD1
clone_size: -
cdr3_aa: CASSLVGGTGVSYEQYF
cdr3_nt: TGTGCCAGCAGCTTAGTAGGGGGGACAGGGGTTAGTTACGAGCAGTACTTC

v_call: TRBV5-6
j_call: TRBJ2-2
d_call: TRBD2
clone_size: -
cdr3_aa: CASSLGAGGTIGELFF
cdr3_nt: TGTGCCAGCAGCTTAGGAGCGGGGGGGACGATCGGGGAGCTGTTTTTT

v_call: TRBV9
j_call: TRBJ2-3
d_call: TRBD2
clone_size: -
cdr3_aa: CASSVAGGRAPDTQYF
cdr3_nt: TGTGCCAGCAGCGTAGCTGGGGGGAGGGCCCCAGATACGCAGTATTTT

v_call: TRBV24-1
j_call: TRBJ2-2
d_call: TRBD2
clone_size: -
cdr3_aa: CATSLGGGGSVTGELFF
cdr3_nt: TGTGCCACCAGCCTTGGGGGGGGAGGATCGGTCACCGGGGAGCTGTTTTTT

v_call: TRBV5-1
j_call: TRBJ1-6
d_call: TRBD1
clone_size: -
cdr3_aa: CASSWIPLGQGLNSPLHF
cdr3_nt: TGCGCCAGCAGCTGGATACCTCTCGGACAGGGACTAAATTCACCCCTCCACTTT

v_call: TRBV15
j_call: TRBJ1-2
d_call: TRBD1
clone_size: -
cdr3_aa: CATSSWDRGSYGYTF
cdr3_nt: TGTGCCACCAGCAGTTGGGACAGGGGTTCCTATGGCTACACCTTC

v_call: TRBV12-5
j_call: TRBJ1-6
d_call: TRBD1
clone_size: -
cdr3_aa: CASGLTGESPLHF
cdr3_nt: TGTGCTAGTGGGCTTACAGGGGAATCACCCCTCCACTTT

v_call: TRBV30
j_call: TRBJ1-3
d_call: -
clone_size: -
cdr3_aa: CAWTRGGGLVGNTIYF
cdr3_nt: TGTGCCTGGACTAGAGGGGGGGGACTGGTGGGAAACACCATATATTTT

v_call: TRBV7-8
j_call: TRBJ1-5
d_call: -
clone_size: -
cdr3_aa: CASSLLPGRANQPQHF
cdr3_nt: TGTGCCAGCAGTTTACTCCCGGGCAGGGCTAATCAGCCCCAGCATTTT

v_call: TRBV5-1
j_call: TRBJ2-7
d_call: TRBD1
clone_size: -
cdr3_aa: CASRWDRGSSYEQYF
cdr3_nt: TGCGCCAGCAGATGGGACAGGGGAAGCTCCTACGAGCAGTACTTC

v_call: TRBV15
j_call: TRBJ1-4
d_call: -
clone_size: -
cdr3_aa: CATSRRLATPNEKLFF
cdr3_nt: TGTGCCACCAGCAGACGGCTGGCGACACCGAATGAAAAACTGTTTTTT

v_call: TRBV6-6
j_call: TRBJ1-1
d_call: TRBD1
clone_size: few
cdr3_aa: CASSPDRDTEAFF
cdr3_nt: TGTGCCAGCAGCCCAGACAGGGACACTGAAGCTTTCTTT

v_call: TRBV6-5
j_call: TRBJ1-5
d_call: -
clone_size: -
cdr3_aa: CASSPRGAGNQPQHF
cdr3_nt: TGTGCCAGCAGCCCACGGGGGGCTGGCAATCAGCCCCAGCATTTT

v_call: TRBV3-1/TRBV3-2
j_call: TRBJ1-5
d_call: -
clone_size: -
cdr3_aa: CASSQAGNQPQHF
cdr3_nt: TGTGCCAGCAGCCAAGCGGGGAATCAGCCCCAGCATTTT